This T cell receptor beta chain was profiled in a study of CD8 T cells in ankylosing spondylitis. Ten or more counts support this clonotype. The CDR3 runs to 11 residues. TCRdb ran MiXCR on the 5' RACE reads and lists one entry per CDR3 protein. The sample consists of about 130,000 distinct CDR3 sequences, more than 5.5% of them appearing once. Sequencing was performed on blood, either unsorted or a sorted T cell fraction (not recorded which). The gene calls are TRBV21-1 and TRBJ2-7. TRBV21-1 is an annotated pseudogene. The TCR comes from a female donor with ankylosing spondylitis or in good health (not recorded which). The CDR3 nucleotides are TGTGCCACCCGACGGTCCCTCGAGCAGTACTTC. It encodes CATRRSLEQYF.